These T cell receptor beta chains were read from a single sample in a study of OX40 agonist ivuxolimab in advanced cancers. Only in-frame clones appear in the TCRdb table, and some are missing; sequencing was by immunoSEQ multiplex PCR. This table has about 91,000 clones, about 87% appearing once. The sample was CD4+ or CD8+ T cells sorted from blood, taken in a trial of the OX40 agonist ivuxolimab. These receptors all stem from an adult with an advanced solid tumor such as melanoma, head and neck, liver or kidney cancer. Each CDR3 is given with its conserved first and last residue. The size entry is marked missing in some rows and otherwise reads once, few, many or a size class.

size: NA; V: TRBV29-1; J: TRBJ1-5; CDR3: CSVGDRFGQPQHF
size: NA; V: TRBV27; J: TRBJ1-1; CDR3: CASSLSGGKSTEAFF
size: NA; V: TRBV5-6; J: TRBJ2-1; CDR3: CASSPNTAEQFF
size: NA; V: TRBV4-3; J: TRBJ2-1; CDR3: CASSQVQTGPYNEQFF
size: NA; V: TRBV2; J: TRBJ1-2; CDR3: CASSGGSSYTF
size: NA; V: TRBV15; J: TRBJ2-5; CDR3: CATSRDPGTSGTVSRETQYF
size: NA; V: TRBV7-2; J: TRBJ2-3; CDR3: CASSPGMEADTQYF
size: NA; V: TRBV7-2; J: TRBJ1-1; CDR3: CASSLENTEAFF
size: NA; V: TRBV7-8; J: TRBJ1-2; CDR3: CASSLGSGSLEGYTF
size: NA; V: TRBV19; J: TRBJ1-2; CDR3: CASSPGGYGYTF
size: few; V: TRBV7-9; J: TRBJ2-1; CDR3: CASSLRVAVYNEQFF
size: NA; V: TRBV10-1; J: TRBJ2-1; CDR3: CASSAWTREDNEQFF
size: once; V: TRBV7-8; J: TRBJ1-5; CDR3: CASSSLSGAGNQPQHF
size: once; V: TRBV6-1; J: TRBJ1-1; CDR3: CASSERDRVDPEAFF
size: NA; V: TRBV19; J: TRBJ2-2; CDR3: CASNWGAPTGELFF
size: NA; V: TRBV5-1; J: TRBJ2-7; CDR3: CASSLEVGKYEQYF
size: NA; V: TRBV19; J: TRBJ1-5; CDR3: CASRVGNQPQHF
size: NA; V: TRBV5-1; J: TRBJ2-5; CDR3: CASRGGRAGETQYF
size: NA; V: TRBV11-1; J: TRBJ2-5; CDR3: CASSPRTYGRQGETQYF
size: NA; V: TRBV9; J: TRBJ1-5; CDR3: CASSPAGGLGQPQHF
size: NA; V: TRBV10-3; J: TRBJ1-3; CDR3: CAISDLTSGNTIYF
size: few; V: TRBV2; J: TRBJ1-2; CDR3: CASSVSYGYTF
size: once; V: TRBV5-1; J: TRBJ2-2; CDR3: CASSLVQGPANTGELFF
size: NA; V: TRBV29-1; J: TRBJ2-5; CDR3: CSVDRDSQETQYF
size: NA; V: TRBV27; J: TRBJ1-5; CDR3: CASSGGFSNQPQHF
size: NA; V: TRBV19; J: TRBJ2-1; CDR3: CASSIGGTRSNNEQFF
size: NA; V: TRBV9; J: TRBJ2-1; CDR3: CASSVVAREYNEQFF
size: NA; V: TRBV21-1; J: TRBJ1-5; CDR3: CASSFHSGTERYQPQHF
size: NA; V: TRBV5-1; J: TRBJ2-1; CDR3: CASSLVWGSYNEQFF
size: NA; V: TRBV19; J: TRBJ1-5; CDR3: CASSAQGTQPQHF
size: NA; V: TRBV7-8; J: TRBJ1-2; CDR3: CASSRDYGYTF
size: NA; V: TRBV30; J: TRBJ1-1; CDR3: CACGAGRAEAFF
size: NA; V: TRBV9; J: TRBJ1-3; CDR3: CASSPTEGAAGNTIYF
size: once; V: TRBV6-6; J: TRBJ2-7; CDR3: CASSYSLNYEQYF
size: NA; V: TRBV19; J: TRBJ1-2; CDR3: CASSIDRTGGGYTF
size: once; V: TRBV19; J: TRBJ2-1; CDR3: CASSIKQRLAGGHEQFF
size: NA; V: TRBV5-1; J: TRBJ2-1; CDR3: CASSLRGGLYNEQFF
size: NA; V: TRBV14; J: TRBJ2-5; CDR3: CASSQDGHTFLETQYF
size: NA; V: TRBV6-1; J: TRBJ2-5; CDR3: CASRKDRGPETQYF
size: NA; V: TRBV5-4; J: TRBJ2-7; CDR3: CASSLEQATYEQYF
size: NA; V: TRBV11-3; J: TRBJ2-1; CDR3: CASSLVTSSYNEQFF
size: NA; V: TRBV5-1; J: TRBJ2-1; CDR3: CASSPGLAGGNEQFF
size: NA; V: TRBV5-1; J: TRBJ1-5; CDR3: CASSQGSTNQPQHF
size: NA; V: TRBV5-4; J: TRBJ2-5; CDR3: CASSFGQGQETQYF
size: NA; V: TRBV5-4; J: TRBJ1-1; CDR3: CASSLVVRNTEAFF
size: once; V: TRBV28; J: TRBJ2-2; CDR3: CASRTGLAGETGELFF
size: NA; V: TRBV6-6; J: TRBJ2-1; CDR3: CASSKANEQFF
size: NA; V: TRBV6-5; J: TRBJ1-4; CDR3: CASSDPGVEKLFF
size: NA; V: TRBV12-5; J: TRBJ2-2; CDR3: CASVPWLGTANTGELFF
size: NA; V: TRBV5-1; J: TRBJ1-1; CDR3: CASSLITNTEAFF
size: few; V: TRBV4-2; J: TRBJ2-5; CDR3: CASSQILGAEETQYF
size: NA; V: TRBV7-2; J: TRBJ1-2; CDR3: CASSFLIYGYTF
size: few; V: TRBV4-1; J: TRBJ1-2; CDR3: CASSKGQGVAYGYTF